One T cell receptor beta chain is described in this entry. Its target is not known. Generated by immunoSEQ multiplex PCR, the TCRdb table keeps only in-frame clones and is missing some. The data show some 86,000 clones, around 90% seen once. The data derive from a study of OX40 agonist ivuxolimab in advanced cancers. At the level of the study: Patients enrolled in dose escalation were diagnosed with hepatocellular carcinoma, melanoma, renal cell or head and neck cancer. A mean age of about 56 years, range about 23 to 90, was recorded, and 80% to 90% were male. Study findings and constraints: Nonresponders, in some cases, also had low normalized T-cell clonal expansion.

The CDR3 is 11 amino acids. Germline CDR1 is MNHNY and CDR2 is SVGAGI (reference sequence). V dropped 9 bases and J dropped 7 bases, with 9 bases sitting between them. Blood samples were obtained at baseline, cycle 4 day 1, and cycle 7 day 1. This chain links TRBV6-6 with TRBJ2-2; D is perhaps TRBD2 (6 bases). The sequence came from an adult with an advanced solid tumor such as melanoma, head and neck, liver or kidney cancer. Specimen: CD4+ or CD8+ T cells sorted from blood, collected in a trial of the OX40 agonist ivuxolimab. The CDR3 spells CASREDGELFF. CDR3 coding DNA: TGTGCCAGTAGGGAGGACGGGGAGCTGTTTTTT.